The TCR beta chain under discussion was sequenced for a study of cytomegalovirus exposure and HLA in healthy donors. Study-wide points: Using the classifier, cytomegalovirus status was reportedly diagnosed with high specificity and sensitivity. Most TCRs appeared rarely, but some public TCRs recurred in many donors. One later analysis, an examination of the roughly 130 validation repertoires, found that first-cohort TCR clusters tended to co-occur in them.

On this clone: Its antigen is as yet unknown.

Sequencing was performed with immunoSEQ multiplex PCR; in TCRdb, only in-frame clones are kept and a portion is missing. The sample lists about 400,000 clones, 75% to 90% seen once, with roughly 0.75% in the top ten. With 3 bases clipped from V and 2 bases from J, the junction kept 4 bases outside the gene matches. The CDR3 consists of 15 residues. Germline loops: CDR1 MNHEY, CDR2 SVGAGI. This clonotype was sampled from a woman in her late teens or twenties in good health and CMV-seronegative. The sequenced sample was PBMCs. The rearrangement joins TRBV6-5 to TRBJ2-1; 7 bases align to TRBD1. The CDR3 protein is CASSYTQGAYNEQFF. CDR3 nucleotides: TGTGCCAGCAGTTATACCCAGGGGGCCTACAATGAGCAGTTCTTC.